Listed below are T cell receptor beta chains from one sample, sequenced in a study. TCRdb reprocessed the RT-PCR reads with MiXCR, giving one entry per CDR3 protein. The sample contains more than 550,000 distinct CDR3 sequences, 13% to 15% of which appear only once. The sequenced sample consisted of memory CD4+ T cells from blood. These receptor sequences come from a female donor in good health, serving as a healthy control. Each CDR3 is given with its conserved first and last residue. A D gene is named only where the DNA matches it firmly. Size is stated for part of the rows, as once, few or many counts, or as a class when the clone is expanded.

cdr3_length,j_call,d_call,v_call,clone_size,cdr3_nt,cdr3_aa
15,TRBJ2-3,.,TRBV15,few,TGTGCCACCAGCAGAGATCCCCTGGGCACAGATACGCAGTATTTT,CATSRDPLGTDTQYF
16,TRBJ2-7,.,TRBV5-4,few,TGTGCCAGCAGCCCAAACCCGGGACAAGGCTCCTACGAGCAGTACTTC,CASSPNPGQGSYEQYF
15,TRBJ1-1,.,TRBV7-9,.,TGTGCCAGCAGCTTAGACGGAGGGTTGGAGACTGAAGCTTTCTTT,CASSLDGGLETEAFF
14,TRBJ1-1,.,TRBV5-1,many,TGCGCCAGCAGCTTGGTTCCAGAGAACACTGAAGCTTTCTTT,CASSLVPENTEAFF
15,TRBJ1-4,.,TRBV6-2/TRBV6-3,.,TGTGCCAGCACCTTCGCGGGGGCGACTAATGAAAAACTGTTTTTT,CASTFAGATNEKLFF
18,TRBJ2-1,TRBD2,TRBV20-1,few,TGCAGTGCTCCCGACTGGGCGGGGGGAACGAGCTCCTACAATGAGCAGTTCTTC,CSAPDWAGGTSSYNEQFF
16,TRBJ1-2,.,TRBV27,few,TGTGCCAGCAGACCTGACAAGGAATGGGTGGACTATGGCTACACCTTC,CASRPDKEWVDYGYTF
16,TRBJ2-3,.,TRBV12-3/TRBV12-4,few,TGTGCCAGCAGTCCGACGGGACAAAAATCGAGGAATACGCAGTATTTT,CASSPTGQKSRNTQYF
13,TRBJ2-7,.,TRBV6-2/TRBV6-3,many,TGTGCCAGCAGAGGAACTCTTACCTACGAGCAGTACTTC,CASRGTLTYEQYF
14,TRBJ1-1,TRBD1,TRBV20-1,few,TGCAGTGCTAGAAGGGACAGGGGAGGCCTGGGAGCTTTCTTT,CSARRDRGGLGAFF
13,TRBJ1-2,TRBD1,TRBV12-3/TRBV12-4,.,TGTGCCAGCAGTTCTCTTATGAGGACAGGGTACACCTTC,CASSSLMRTGYTF
16,TRBJ1-5,.,TRBV7-2,.,TGTGCCAGCAGCTTAGCGTCGAGAGGGTTCAATCAGCCCCAGCATTTT,CASSLASRGFNQPQHF
15,TRBJ2-1,TRBD1,TRBV6-5,many,TGTGCCAGCAGTGACCCGGGACAGGGGCAAAATGAGCAGTTCTTC,CASSDPGQGQNEQFF
16,TRBJ2-3,.,TRBV27,few,TGTGCCAGCAGACCTCTCGGAGGACCCTTTAGGGATACGCAGTATTTT,CASRPLGGPFRDTQYF
14,TRBJ1-1,TRBD1,TRBV28,.,TGTGCCAGCAGTCCCTCGACAGGGTTCACTGAAGCTTTCTTT,CASSPSTGFTEAFF
16,TRBJ2-2,.,TRBV15,few,TGTGCCACCAGCAGGGGGGACTTTCCTAACACCGGGGAGCTGTTTTTT,CATSRGDFPNTGELFF
13,TRBJ2-1,.,TRBV27,.,TGTGCCAGCAGTTCCCCCATTAGCAATGAGCAGTTCTTC,CASSSPISNEQFF
14,TRBJ1-1,.,TRBV20-1,few,TGCAGTGCCTTCCCCGGGACAATGAACACTGAAGCTTTCTTT,CSAFPGTMNTEAFF
16,TRBJ2-7,.,TRBV11-2,few,TGTGCCAGCAGCTATAGGTCGGGAGTTCGGGTCTACGAGCAGTACTTC,CASSYRSGVRVYEQYF
16,TRBJ2-1,.,TRBV20-1,few,TGCAGTGCTAAGGGACTGGGGCAGCTCTCCTACAATGAGCAGTTCTTC,CSAKGLGQLSYNEQFF
16,TRBJ2-1,.,TRBV7-2,few,TGTGCCAGCAGCTTAGTTGGGGGAAGGTCTAACAATGAGCAGTTCTTC,CASSLVGGRSNNEQFF
15,TRBJ1-4,TRBD1,TRBV27,.,TGTGCCAGCAGCAATCTCGGACAGGGCGGGGAAAAACTGTTTTTT,CASSNLGQGGEKLFF
13,TRBJ2-5,TRBD1,TRBV29-1,many,TGCAGCGTTGACCCGACAGGGGCTGAGACCCAGTACTTC,CSVDPTGAETQYF
16,TRBJ2-1,.,TRBV5-1,few,TGCGCCAGCAGCGGAAACTGGGGGAGCTCCTACAATGAGCAGTTCTTC,CASSGNWGSSYNEQFF
11,TRBJ2-7,.,TRBV20-1,few,TGCAGTGCTACCCCGGCCTACGAGCAGTACTTC,CSATPAYEQYF
16,TRBJ2-4,TRBD2,TRBV7-8,few,TGTGCCAGCAGCGTGGGGGAAGCGGGACTAGCGCTCTCTCAGTACTTC,CASSVGEAGLALSQYF
14,TRBJ1-6,.,TRBV6-6,.,TGTGCCAGCAGTCCCAGGGAGAACAATTCACCCCTCCACTTT,CASSPRENNSPLHF
17,TRBJ2-7,.,TRBV3-1,many,TGTGCCAGCAGCCAAGCCCCTGGACAGAGGACCACCTACGAGCAGTACTTC,CASSQAPGQRTTYEQYF
15,TRBJ1-4,.,TRBV7-8,many,TGTGCCAGCAGCTTAGCCGATGCAACTAATGAAAAACTGTTTTTT,CASSLADATNEKLFF
13,TRBJ2-7,.,TRBV6-5,many,TGTGCCAGCGGGGGTCTACGCTCCTACGAGCAGTACTTC,CASGGLRSYEQYF
14,TRBJ1-5,.,TRBV24-1,.,TGTGCCACCAGCGGGCCTTCTAGCAATCAGCCCCAGCATTTT,CATSGPSSNQPQHF
17,TRBJ1-5,TRBD1,TRBV18,few,TGTGCCAGCTCACCAGGACAGGGTCGATATAGCAATCAGCCCCAGCATTTT,CASSPGQGRYSNQPQHF
16,TRBJ1-2,.,TRBV7-9,many,TGTGCCAGCAGCTTAGCGCATGCTCAGGGCTACTATGGCTACACCTTC,CASSLAHAQGYYGYTF
14,TRBJ2-3,.,TRBV6-5,many,TGTGCCAGCAGTTACTCCCGGGGCACAGATACGCAGTATTTT,CASSYSRGTDTQYF
12,TRBJ2-3,TRBD2,TRBV20-1,.,TGCAGTGCCGTGGGGGGGGCAGATACGCAGTATTTT,CSAVGGADTQYF
16,TRBJ1-5,.,TRBV7-2,.,TGTGCCAGCAGCTTAGGGAACTGGTATAGCAATCAGCCCCAGCATTTT,CASSLGNWYSNQPQHF
18,TRBJ2-7,TRBD1,TRBV4-3,.,TGCGCCAGCAGCCAAGCCGGGACAGTCCTTAATTATTCCTACGAGCAGTACTTC,CASSQAGTVLNYSYEQYF
16,TRBJ2-1,TRBD2,TRBV18,.,TGTGCCAGCTCACCAGGGGTAGCGGGAGTGGGCGATGAGCAGTTCTTC,CASSPGVAGVGDEQFF
17,TRBJ2-7,.,TRBV6-5,.,TGTGCCAGCAGTTACTCGAGGGTCGGGGTTACCTCCTACGAGCAGTACTTC,CASSYSRVGVTSYEQYF
13,TRBJ1-5,.,TRBV11-2,many,TGTGCCAGCAGCCCCGGACTGGATCAGCCCCAGCATTTT,CASSPGLDQPQHF
14,TRBJ2-5,.,TRBV7-2,.,TGTGCCAGCAGCTGGCAGGGTCGCCAAGAGACCCAGTACTTC,CASSWQGRQETQYF
13,TRBJ1-2,.,TRBV10-3,.,TGTGCCATCAGTGACGGACAAGTTTATGGCTACACCTTC,CAISDGQVYGYTF
15,TRBJ2-3,.,TRBV30,.,TGTGCCTGGAGTTCTTTGGGGCAGGGTGGCGATACGCAGTATTTT,CAWSSLGQGGDTQYF
16,TRBJ2-7,.,TRBV28,.,TGTGCCAGCAGTTCCTTAGGGGGGGTCGTCTCCTACGAGCAGTACTTC,CASSSLGGVVSYEQYF
14,TRBJ2-7,.,TRBV20-1,few,TGCAGTGCTAGTATTGTCGGGACCAAGGGGAAGCAGTACTTC,CSASIVGTKGKQYF
15,TRBJ1-1,.,TRBV20-1,once,TGCAGTGCTCCCCCGAGGAGGGGAGGAAACGCTGAAGCTTTCTTT,CSAPPRRGGNAEAFF
13,TRBJ1-4,TRBD1,TRBV12-3/TRBV12-4,few,TGTGCCAGCAGTCCCGACAGGGTTGAAAAACTGTTTTTT,CASSPDRVEKLFF
15,TRBJ2-1,TRBD2,TRBV12-3/TRBV12-4,few,TGTGCCAGCAGTTCCGTTCGGACGGGGGGGAATGAGCAGTTCTTC,CASSSVRTGGNEQFF
14,TRBJ1-6,TRBD1,TRBV13,few,TGTGCCAGCAGCTCGGGACAGACTAATTCACCCCTCCACTTT,CASSSGQTNSPLHF
15,TRBJ2-5,TRBD1,TRBV4-2,many,TGTGCCAGCAGCCCCGGGACAGGCTACCAAGAGACCCAGTACTTC,CASSPGTGYQETQYF
11,TRBJ1-1,.,TRBV7-2,.,TGTGCCAGCAGCTTTGTCGAGGAAGCTTTCTTT,CASSFVEEAFF
12,TRBJ2-1,.,TRBV24-1,few,TGTGCCACCAGTGATTTGTGGGGTGAGCAGTTCTTC,CATSDLWGEQFF
12,TRBJ2-1,.,TRBV6-5,few,TGTGCCAGCAGTTCCCCTCTGGGTGAGCAGTTCTTC,CASSSPLGEQFF